This TCR beta chain originates from a study of cytomegalovirus exposure and HLA in healthy donors. Study outcomes and limitations: On later analysis, the bulk of CMV-associated TCR beta chains appeared to be HLA-restricted. Analysis was carried out at a later point, and it linked a missense DCLRE1C variant to TCR beta V- and J-gene trimming. Researchers reported in a later analysis that common viral pathogens appeared linked to several top clusters.

CDR3 size: 14 residues. CDR1 is SGHRS, CDR2 YFSETQ, per germline. Trimming pared 4 bases from V and 6 bases from J, leaving 14 bases between. A word on this clone: Its antigen is currently unknown.

Vbeta (60) and Jbeta (13) primers were used in the PCR. Clones were sequenced by immunoSEQ multiplex PCR, and TCRdb holds only the in-frame ones, with some missing. The repertoire consists of roughly 190,000 clones, with 87% occurring once and the leading ten covering around 0.99%. V gene TRBV5-1 combines with J gene TRBJ1-5; possibly TRBD1 for D (5 bases). Sequencing used PBMCs. The TCR originated in a boy aged 2-15 years in good health and CMV-seronegative. The CDR3 coding sequence is TGCGCCAGCAGCCCAGCAGGGAATAGTCAGCCCCAGCATTTT. It translates to CASSPAGNSQPQHF.